This is a list of T cell receptor beta chains from one sample in a study of T cell repertoires in cytomegalovirus infection. TCRdb passed the reads through MiXCR, listing each CDR3 protein once. The repertoire holds 60,000 to 75,000 distinct CDR3 sequences, under 30% seen once, with just under 60% in the top ten. No cognate antigen is known for these TCRs. This material consisted of CD8+ T cells from cultured PBMCs, taken from culture after CMV antigen stimulation. Receptors originate from a human donor in good health (CMV status not recorded). Some clones in this sample may be carry-over from other donors' samples. CDR3s include the opening cysteine and the closing phenylalanine or tryptophan.

CDR3aa | v_gene
CASSLTSGNEQYF | TRBV7-2
CASSSGTGGTRVAFF | TRBV27
CASAGMRWNEQFF | TRBV27
CASIGTVNEQFF | TRBV7-9
CASSSWTSGTPNEQFF | TRBV6-2/TRBV6-3
CASLGLAGGGSYEQYF | TRBV6-6
CASSPPGGAHEQYF | TRBV7-2
CASSFTVGDRENTEAFF | TRBV5-1
CASSFAGRGPANTGELFF | TRBV7-6
CASSRLLLEQYF | TRBV12-3/TRBV12-4
CASSKTSGGTEGSYEQYF | TRBV6-1
CASSFGGGNTDTQYF | TRBV5-1
CASNPTSGGAQETQYF | TRBV12-3/TRBV12-4
CASSLLGANVLTF | TRBV27
CASSLSDRGRDEQYF | TRBV28
CASTLGQGTDTQYF | TRBV12-3/TRBV12-4
CASSAASYNQPQHF | TRBV18
CASSLGRTLSNTEAFF | TRBV7-8
CASSDSREINEQYF | TRBV5-4
CASSQDEGQSSTDTQYF | TRBV4-3
CSARGAAEGTARTVTGELFF | TRBV20-1
CASRLDSTDTQYF | TRBV7-9
CVSRDRETYEQYF | TRBV6-6
CTSSKEGAPNEKLFF | TRBV6-1
CASSQRTTNEKLFF | TRBV3-1
CASSVDGDVTDTQYF | TRBV9
CASSPRGSGGITDTQYF | TRBV28
CASSLVGQGPLKDNEQYF | TRBV7-9
CATSTPTSGGDSYNEQFF | TRBV15
CASSTPWVNYGYTF | TRBV7-2
CASSPSVPGPAEQFF | TRBV18
CASSLGGTVYNEQFF | TRBV7-2
CASSYSGALSNQPQHF | TRBV6-2/TRBV6-3
CASSDEGFGGYTF | TRBV7-9
CSVEGADTQYF | TRBV29-1
CASSLQGGADEQFF | TRBV14
CASSQTGPTEAFF | TRBV14
CASSIGTPSSQYF | TRBV12-3/TRBV12-4
CASSYSIDGGNQPQHF | TRBV6-6
CASSADYNEQFF | TRBV9
CASSQVGGSSDTQYF | TRBV4-1
CAWMDNSPLHF | TRBV30
CASSYSGGPYEQYF | TRBV6-2/TRBV6-3
CASRGQGSGANVLTF | TRBV12-3/TRBV12-4
CASSPTPDGAYEQYF | TRBV6-8
CASKVDRGLREQYF | TRBV27
CASSSTGGIEAFF | TRBV27
CASSPHSSGRAYNEQFF | TRBV7-9
CASSPFGQGDTEAFF | TRBV12-3/TRBV12-4
CASSFTGGTIDEQYF | TRBV7-9
CASSQGFRGRETEAFF | TRBV4-3
CASSLVFGEQFF | TRBV7-2
CAMQDSSYNEQFF | TRBV10-3
CASSLAADFPYEQYF | TRBV5-6
CASSSWEQGTEAFF | TRBV6-1